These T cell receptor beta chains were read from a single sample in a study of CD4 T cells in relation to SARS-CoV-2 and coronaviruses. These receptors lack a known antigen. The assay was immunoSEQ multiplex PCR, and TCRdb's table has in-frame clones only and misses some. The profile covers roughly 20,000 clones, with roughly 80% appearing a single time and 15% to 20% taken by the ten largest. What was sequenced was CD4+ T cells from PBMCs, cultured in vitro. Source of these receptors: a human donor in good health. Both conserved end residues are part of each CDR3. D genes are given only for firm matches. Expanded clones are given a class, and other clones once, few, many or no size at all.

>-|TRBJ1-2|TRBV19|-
TGTGCCAGTATGGTAGGGGGTGATTTCGACTATGGCTACACCTTC
CASMVGGDFDYGYTF
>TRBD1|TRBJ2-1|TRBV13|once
TGTGCCAGCAGCTCCCGTAAGATAACAGGGGGCGTGCGCAATGAGCAGTTCTTC
CASSSRKITGGVRNEQFF
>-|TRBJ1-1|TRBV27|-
TGTGCCAGCAGTTTATACGGGAACACTGAAGCTTTCTTT
CASSLYGNTEAFF
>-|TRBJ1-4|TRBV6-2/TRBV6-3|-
TGTGCCAGCAGTTACTCTGTGCCTTATGAAAAACTGTTTTTT
CASSYSVPYEKLFF
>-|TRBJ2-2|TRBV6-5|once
TGTGCCAGCAGTTCAGGGGTTACCGGGGAGCTGTTTTTT
CASSSGVTGELFF
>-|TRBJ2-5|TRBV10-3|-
TGTGCCATCAGTCGGGGAACTAGTCAAGAGACCCAGTACTTC
CAISRGTSQETQYF
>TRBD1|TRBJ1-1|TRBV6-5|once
TGTGCCAGCAGTTACTTCTCAGGGGGCACTGAAGCTTTCTTT
CASSYFSGGTEAFF
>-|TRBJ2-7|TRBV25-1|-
TGTGCCAGCAGTGGGTTGAGGGAGTTGGCCTACGAGCAGTACTTC
CASSGLRELAYEQYF
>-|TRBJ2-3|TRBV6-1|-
TGTGCCAGCAGTGAAGCCGGGACTGTGAATACGCAGTATTTT
CASSEAGTVNTQYF
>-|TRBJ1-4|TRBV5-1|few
TGCGCCAGCAGCAGGGAGGGCGCGGGAGATGAAAAACTGTTTTTT
CASSREGAGDEKLFF
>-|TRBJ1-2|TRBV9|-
TGTGCCAGCAGCGTAGGTCTAGGTGCTAACTATGGCTACACCTTC
CASSVGLGANYGYTF
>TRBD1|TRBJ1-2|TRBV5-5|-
TGTGCCAGCAGGGCGACAGGGGGCTCTGGCTACACCTTC
CASRATGGSGYTF
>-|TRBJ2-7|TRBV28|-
TGTGCCAGCAGTTTAGCTAGTAACTACGAGCAGTACTTC
CASSLASNYEQYF
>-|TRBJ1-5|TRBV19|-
TGTGCCAGTAGTACCTCCGAGGGGCATCAGCCCCAGCATTTT
CASSTSEGHQPQHF
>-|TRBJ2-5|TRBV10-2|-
TGCGCCAGCAGTGGGAACAGGGCCGTGGGGACCCAGTACTTC
CASSGNRAVGTQYF
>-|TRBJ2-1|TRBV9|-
TGTGCCAGCAGCCCCAGGCAGGCCCCCTCCAACAATGAGCAGTTCTTC
CASSPRQAPSNNEQFF
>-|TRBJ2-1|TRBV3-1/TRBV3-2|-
TGTGCCAGCAGCCAAAGAGCGCGCGGCCCGGGTTCGCGCGATGAGCAGTTCTTC
CASSQRARGPGSRDEQFF
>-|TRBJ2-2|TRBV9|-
TGTGCCAGCAGCGTATGGGACTCCCTCAGGGGCGGGGAGCTGTTTTTT
CASSVWDSLRGGELFF
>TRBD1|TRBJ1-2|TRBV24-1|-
TGTGCCACCAGTGAAACAGGGGTGGTTAATGGCTACACCTTC
CATSETGVVNGYTF
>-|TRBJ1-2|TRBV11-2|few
TGTGCCAGCAGTGTCAGCGTTTTTAATGGCTACACCTTC
CASSVSVFNGYTF
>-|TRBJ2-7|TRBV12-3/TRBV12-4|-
TGTGCCAGCAGCCCCGGTCGCGAGCAGTACTTC
CASSPGREQYF
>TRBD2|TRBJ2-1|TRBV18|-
TGTGCCAGCTCCCCGACGACTAGCGGGAGAGGTAATGAGCAGTTCTTC
CASSPTTSGRGNEQFF
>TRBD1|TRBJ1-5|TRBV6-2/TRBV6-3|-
TGTGCCAGCAGTTACTCCGGACAGGGTCAGCCCCAGCATTTT
CASSYSGQGQPQHF
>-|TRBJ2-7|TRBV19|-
TGTGCCAGTAGTATGGGGCAGGGCTCCTACGAGCAGTACTTC
CASSMGQGSYEQYF
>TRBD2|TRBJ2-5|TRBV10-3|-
TGTGCCATCAGCCAGGGACTAGCGGGAGAAGAGACCCAGTACTTC
CAISQGLAGEETQYF
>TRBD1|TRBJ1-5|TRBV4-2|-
TGTGCCAGCAGCCAGCGTTGGGGACAGGGAAGCAATCAGCCCCAGCATTTT
CASSQRWGQGSNQPQHF
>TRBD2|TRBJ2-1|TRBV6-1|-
TGTGCCAGCAGTGAAGTAGCGGGAGGGAAAAGAAACAATGAGCAGTTCTTC
CASSEVAGGKRNNEQFF
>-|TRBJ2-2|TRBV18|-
TGTGCCAGCTCACTCCGAGACACCGGGGAGCTGTTTTTT
CASSLRDTGELFF
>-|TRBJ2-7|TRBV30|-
TGTGCCTGGAGTGTGGGGCAGAGGGGCGAGCAGTACTTC
CAWSVGQRGEQYF
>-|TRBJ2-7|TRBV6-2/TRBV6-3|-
TGTGCCAGCAGTCCCGTATGGGGGGATTACGAGCAGTACTTC
CASSPVWGDYEQYF
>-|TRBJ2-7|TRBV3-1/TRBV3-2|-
TGTGCCAGCAGCCAAGGGACGGACGTCTCCGAGCAGTACTTC
CASSQGTDVSEQYF
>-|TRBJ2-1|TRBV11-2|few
TGTGCCAGCAGCTTAGAAGGGGACTCCTACAATGAGCAGTTCTTC
CASSLEGDSYNEQFF
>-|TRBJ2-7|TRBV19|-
TGTGCCAGTAGCCCTACGAACTCCTACGAGCAGTACTTC
CASSPTNSYEQYF
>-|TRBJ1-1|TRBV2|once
TGTGCCACCCGGACAGACACTGAAGCTTTCTTT
CATRTDTEAFF
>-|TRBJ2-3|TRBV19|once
TGTGCCAGTAGTTTACAGGGCCTGGGGTGGCAGTATTTT
CASSLQGLGWQYF
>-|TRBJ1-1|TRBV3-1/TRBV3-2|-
TGTGCCAGCAGCCCCCGGATGAACACTGAAGCTTTCTTT
CASSPRMNTEAFF
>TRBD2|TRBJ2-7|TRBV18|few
TGTGCCAGCTCACCACCTGGTACTAGCGTGCTCTACGAGCAGTACTTC
CASSPPGTSVLYEQYF
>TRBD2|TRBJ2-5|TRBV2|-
TGTGCCAGCAGTGATGACGGGAGGGAGACCCAGTACTTC
CASSDDGRETQYF
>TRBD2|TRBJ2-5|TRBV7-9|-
TGTGCCAGCAGCTTAGCGGGAGGGCATGAGACCCAGTACTTC
CASSLAGGHETQYF
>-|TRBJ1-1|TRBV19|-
TGTGCCAGTATATCCCGGGGCGATGGTGAAGCTTTCTTT
CASISRGDGEAFF
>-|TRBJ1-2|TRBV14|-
TGTGCCAGCAGCCAAGGCGTGCTCGGCTATGGCTACACCTTC
CASSQGVLGYGYTF